One and the same sample provided the 20 T cell receptor beta chains below, sequenced in a study of CD8+ T cells in alopecia areata. RNA extraction and reverse transcription yielded cDNA as sequencing template. Clones were sequenced by immunoSEQ multiplex PCR, and TCRdb holds only the in-frame ones, with some missing. Of roughly 120,000 clones listed, 55% to 65% are singletons. Sample: CD4+ T cells sorted from blood. These receptors originate from a human donor in good health.

The rearrangement joins TRBV5-6 to TRBJ2-5, with TRBD1 matching 7 bases. Germline V lookup: CDR1 SGHDT, CDR2 YYEEEE. This CDR3 region has 16 residues. With V trimmed by 2 bases and J by 4 bases, 11 bases remained unmatched. The chain's CDR3 is CASSFGPTGSGETQYF. The CDR3 DNA sequence: TGTGCCAGCAGCTTCGGACCGACAGGGAGCGGAGAGACCCAGTACTTC.

There are a few counts of this clone. This rearrangement joins TRBV5-1 to TRBJ1-1; 8 bases fit TRBD1. V was pared by 4 bases and J by 1 base, with 6 bases of the junction left unmatched. Germline CDR1 reads SGHRS; CDR2 reads YFSETQ. This CDR3 spans 15 amino acids. Written as DNA, the CDR3 is TGCGCCAGCAGCCCCCGGACAGGGTCGAACACTGAAGCTTTCTTT. Its protein product is CASSPRTGSNTEAFF.

V is TRBV18 and J is TRBJ2-5; no clear D. Trimming shortened V by 3 bases and J by 2 bases, and 7 bases separated the two germline ends. There are 13 residues in the CDR3. Germline loops: CDR1 KGHSH, CDR2 LQKENI. CDR3 protein: CASSPRTQETQYF. The CDR3 nucleotides read TGTGCCAGCTCACCCCGCACTCAAGAGACCCAGTACTTC.

The rearrangement uses TRBV6-5 and TRBJ1-2; no firm D call. The CDR3 loop spans 11 amino acids. The germline V gene has CDR1 MNHEY and CDR2 SVGAGI. V was shortened by 6 bases and J by 4 bases, with 6 bases between the two germline ends. The CDR3 DNA reads as TGTGCCAGCAGGACCTCCTATGGCTACACCTTC. This translates into CASRTSYGYTF.

The table lists this clone with a few counts. The J gene is TRBJ1-4, the V gene TRBV5-4; D is unclear. The CDR3 has 12 residues. Germline CDR1 is SGHNT and CDR2 is YYREEE (reference sequence). V was clipped by 2 bases and J by 5 bases, with 4 bases between them. The CDR3 DNA reads TGTGCCAGCAGCTTCCCGAATGAAAAACTGTTTTTT. Amino acids: CASSFPNEKLFF.

The rearrangement joins TRBV5-6 to TRBJ1-4, with TRBD1 as a possible D gene (5 bases). Germline V gene lookup returns CDR1 SGHDT and CDR2 YYEEEE. The CDR3 runs 13 residues. The V end lost 3 bases, the J end lost 4 bases, and 7 bases lay between the germline ends. The CDR3 nucleotides read TGTGCCAGCAGCTCGGGACTTAATGAAAAACTGTTTTTT. Translation gives CASSSGLNEKLFF.

In this sample, this clone turned up a few times. The chain joins TRBV29-1 to TRBJ1-5, with D perhaps TRBD1 (6 bases). V was cut by 5 bases and J by 6 bases, with 14 bases left in between. The CDR3 loop spans 13 amino acids. The V gene's germline CDR1 is SQVTM and CDR2 ANQGSEA. The CDR3 here is CSVTTGLGQPQHF. The CDR3 bases are TGCAGCGTTACAACAGGGCTGGGTCAGCCCCAGCATTTT. Using reference TRBV29-1 and TRBJ1-5 for the parts outside the CDR3, the full variable domain is SAVISQKPSRDICQRGTSLTIQCQVDSQVTMMFWYRQQPGQSLTLIATANQGSEATYESGFVIDKFPISRPNLTFSTLTVSNMSPEDSSIYLCSVTTGLGQPQHFGDGTRLSIL.

This chain connects TRBV5-1 to TRBJ2-7, with D perhaps matching TRBD1 (6 bases). The CDR3 is made up of 11 amino acids. Germline CDR1 SGHRS, CDR2 YFSETQ. V shed 2 bases and J shed 9 bases, with 9 bases lying between them. The CDR3 here is CASSLQGPQYF. In DNA form, the CDR3 reads TGCGCCAGCAGCTTACAGGGCCCGCAGTACTTC.

This clone has only a few counts. The chain employs TRBV29-1 and TRBJ2-3; 9 nucleotides line up with TRBD2. The CDR3 is 15 residues long. Unmatched junction bases numbered 2, after V lost 0 bases and J lost 1 base. Germline loops: CDR1 SQVTM, CDR2 ANQGSEA. CDR3 protein: CSVEDGGGGTDTQYF. Here the CDR3 DNA reads TGCAGCGTTGAAGATGGCGGGGGGGGCACAGATACGCAGTATTTT.

The gene calls are TRBV6-5 and TRBJ2-5; TRBD1 matches 9 bases. V trimming: 4 bases; J trimming: 2 bases; junction bases outside the gene matches: 5. The length of the CDR3 is 15 residues. The germline V gene has CDR1 MNHEY and CDR2 SVGAGI. The CDR3 is CASSSAGQGQETQYF. The CDR3 region has the DNA TGTGCCAGCAGTTCCGCGGGACAGGGTCAAGAGACCCAGTACTTC.

The chain has TRBV29-1 and TRBJ2-5; 11 nucleotides align to TRBD2. CDR1 is SQVTM and CDR2 is ANQGSEA in the germline V gene. The trim removed 3 bases at V and 5 bases at J, leaving 8 bases unmatched. This CDR3 comprises 15 residues. CDR3 in DNA: TGCAGCGTTGATAGATCTAGCGGGGGGAGGGAGACCCAGTACTTC. Translated, it gives CSVDRSSGGRETQYF. Full variable domain (missing parts from reference TRBV29-1 and TRBJ2-5): SAVISQKPSRDICQRGTSLTIQCQVDSQVTMMFWYRQQPGQSLTLIATANQGSEATYESGFVIDKFPISRPNLTFSTLTVSNMSPEDSSIYLCSVDRSSGGRETQYFGPGTRLLVL.

The CDR3 DNA follows: TGTGCCAGCAGCTTTAGTGGGGCTAGGACAGATACGCAGTATTTT. Residues: CASSFSGARTDTQYF. V is TRBV7-8 and J is TRBJ2-3, with D tentatively TRBD1 (5 bases). Germline CDR1 reads SGHVS; CDR2 reads FQNEAQ. The CDR3 has 15 residues. The ends were cut back, 3 bases at V and 3 bases at J, with 13 bases in the middle.

CDR3 loop: CSAEDRVWAEAFF. The CDR3 DNA follows: TGCAGCGCCGAGGACAGGGTTTGGGCTGAAGCTTTCTTT. The chain links TRBV29-1 to TRBJ1-1; TRBD1 agrees at 8 bases. This CDR3 has 13 residues. CDR1 SQVTM and CDR2 ANQGSEA come from the germline V gene. V lost 7 bases to trimming and J lost 6 bases; unmatched junction nucleotides: 10.

This sequence joins TRBV15 and TRBJ1-1; the D gene is possibly TRBD1 (5 bases). Trimming removed 5 bases at V and 5 bases at J, with 9 bases between. The germline gives CDR1 LNHNV, CDR2 YYDKDF (reference sequence). This CDR3 contains 12 residues. The CDR3 loop reads CATSGGRTEAFF. The CDR3 DNA sequence: TGTGCCACCAGCGGGGGAAGGACTGAAGCTTTCTTT.

The genes are TRBV15 and TRBJ2-5, with D perhaps TRBD2 (5 bases). This CDR3 is built from 14 residues. Per germline, CDR1 LNHNV and CDR2 YYDKDF (reference sequence). The V and J ends lost 1 base and 0 bases respectively, with 6 bases between them. CDR3 nucleotide sequence: TGTGCCACCAGCAGAGGAGGGTACCAAGAGACCCAGTACTTC. This sequence encodes CATSRGGYQETQYF.

This clone has a count of ten or more. V and J are TRBV10-3 and TRBJ1-5, with 9 bases matching TRBD1. The V gene's germline CDR1 is ENHRY and CDR2 SYGVKD. This CDR3 is 14 amino acids long. With 10 bases clipped from V and 7 bases from J, the junction kept 11 bases outside the gene matches. The CDR3 here is CATRDGGQGQPQHF. The CDR3 region has the DNA TGTGCCACCCGCGACGGGGGACAGGGACAGCCCCAGCATTTT.

This clone showed up just a few times. The CDR3 DNA sequence: TGTGCCAGCAGCTGGACAGGGGGGGAAGAGACCCAGTACTTC. Translating it yields CASSWTGGEETQYF. V is TRBV5-6 and J is TRBJ2-5; 10 positions agree with TRBD1. V lost 3 bases and J lost 3; bases outside the gene matches: 2. This CDR3 is built from 14 residues. Germline assignment: CDR1 SGHDT and CDR2 YYEEEE. Combining the CDR3 with reference TRBV5-6 and TRBJ2-5 gives the whole variable domain DAGVTQSPTHLIKTRGQQVTLRCSPKSGHDTVSWYQQALGQGPQFIFQYYEEEERQRGNFPDRFSGHQFPNYSSELNVNALLLGDSALYLCASSWTGGEETQYFGPGTRLLVL.

This clone was counted between two and nine times. J is TRBJ2-5 and V is TRBV7-2; D is perhaps TRBD1 or TRBD2 (5 bases each). Per the germline V gene, CDR1 is SGHTA and CDR2 is FQGNSA. The CDR3 contains 14 residues. The V gene lost 2 bases and the J gene lost 7 bases, with 14 bases spanning the gap. CDR3 protein: CASSLRDERGTQYF. DNA of the CDR3: TGTGCCAGCAGCTTACGGGACGAAAGGGGGACCCAGTACTTC.

The chain is built from TRBV30 and TRBJ1-2; 7 bases fit TRBD1. CDR1 and CDR2 (germline): GTSNPN, SVGIG (reference sequence). CDR3 size: 14 residues. V was clipped by 3 bases and J by 8 bases; unmatched bases: 12. CDR3 amino acids: CAWSRDRKRKGYTF. The CDR3, as DNA: TGTGCCTGGAGCCGGGACAGAAAAAGGAAAGGCTACACCTTC.

The J gene is TRBJ2-7, the V gene TRBV29-1; D call uncertain. The V gene's germline CDR1 is SQVTM and CDR2 ANQGSEA. The CDR3 is 13 residues long. V was pared by 4 bases and J by 0 bases, with 10 bases between. The CDR3 region has the DNA TGCAGCGTTGCCAGTCTGCACTCCTACGAGCAGTACTTC. This sequence encodes CSVASLHSYEQYF.